This TCR beta chain stems from a study of cytomegalovirus exposure and HLA in healthy donors. Study summary: The 120 or so validation repertoires were produced on the same platform as the 670 or so repertoires of the first cohort. This was reported in a later analysis.

This CDR3 is 14 amino acids long. The germline V gene encodes CDR1 MNHEY and CDR2 SVGAGI. Trimming removed 8 bases from V and 0 bases from J, with 10 bases in between. Study-level findings and limits: It was found in a later analysis that first-cohort TCR clusters tended to co-occur in the 120 validation repertoires. Most sequenced TCRs were rare (though some public TCRs occurred in many donors). The study put 150 to 200 TCR beta chains on its list as cytomegalovirus-associated.

Sequencing was performed with immunoSEQ multiplex PCR; in TCRdb, only in-frame clones are kept and a portion is missing. Here the sample spans more than 250,000 clones, around 86% being singletons. With regard to this clone: Its antigen is not identified.

The rearrangement uses TRBV6-5 and TRBJ1-4, with D unclear. The source is a woman in her late teens or twenties in good health and CMV-seronegative. Material for sequencing was PBMCs. CDR3: CASASTATNEKLFF. The CDR3 DNA reads as TGTGCCAGCGCCTCAACAGCAACTAATGAAAAACTGTTTTTT.